Listed here are 11 T cell receptor beta chains from one sample, sequenced in a study of blood T cell repertoires in COVID-19. Profiled with immunoSEQ multiplex PCR; TCRdb holds only in-frame clones, not every one. The sample carries about 430,000 clones, over 75% recorded once. Sequences were obtained from PBMCs or T cells enriched from blood (not recorded which). These TCRs come from a woman aged 18-29 years who had been exposed to COVID-19.

This clone was seen a few times. This sequence joins TRBV7-9 and TRBJ2-7, with D possibly matching TRBD1 (5 bases). Germline assignment: CDR1 SEHNR and CDR2 FQNEAQ (reference sequence). This CDR3 contains 17 residues. V lost 7 bases, J lost 0 bases, and 22 bases lay in between. The DNA for the CDR3 is TGTGCCAGCATCAGCCTAGAGGTAACAGGACGCTCCTACGAGCAGTACTTC. Translation: CASISLEVTGRSYEQYF.

This chain links TRBV12-3 or TRBV12-4 with TRBJ1-5; D unresolved. The V end was cut by 3 bases, the J end by 5 bases, with 5 bases between. The CDR3 runs to 12 residues. Here the CDR3 reads CASSFADQPQHF. In DNA, the CDR3 is TGTGCCAGCAGTTTTGCGGATCAGCCCCAGCATTTT.

There are a few counts of this clone. J is TRBJ2-7 and V is TRBV29-1; the match to TRBD2 covers 14 bases. V gave up 4 bases and J gave up 2 bases; unmatched junction bases: 7. The CDR3 contains 16 residues. The germline V gene encodes CDR1 SQVTM and CDR2 ANQGSEA. The CDR3 loop reads CSVVGTSGRVPYEQYF. CDR3 bases: TGCAGCGTTGTGGGGACTAGCGGGAGAGTCCCCTACGAGCAGTACTTC.

The chain links TRBV3-1 (or the pseudogene TRBV3-2) to TRBJ1-2; 9 nucleotides line up with TRBD1. Trimming cost V 4 bases and J 6 bases; bases outside gene matches: 6. Germline CDR1 reads LGHDT; CDR2 reads YNNKEL (reference sequence). The length of the CDR3 is 14 residues. In DNA, the CDR3 is TGTGCCAGCAGCCGTTCAGGACAGGGGAATGGCTACACCTTC. Translation: CASSRSGQGNGYTF.

This rearrangement joins TRBV12-3 or TRBV12-4 to TRBJ2-5; 7 bases fit TRBD1. This CDR3 is built from 13 residues. V gave up 5 bases and J gave up 6 bases; unmatched junction bases: 6. CDR3 nucleotides: TGTGCCAGCAGTCGCGCAGGGGGACAGACCCAGTACTTC. It is translated as CASSRAGGQTQYF.

The V gene is TRBV6-5, the J gene TRBJ1-1, with no clear D. V lost 6 bases and J 4 bases, leaving 9 bases between the germline ends. The CDR3 runs 12 residues. Germline assignment: CDR1 MNHEY and CDR2 SVGAGI. CDR3 nucleotide sequence: TGTGCCAGCAGATATCACGGCACTGAAGCTTTCTTT. Translated, it gives CASRYHGTEAFF.

The table lists this clone with a count of one. The V call is TRBV15, the J call TRBJ1-6; no definite D call. CDR3 length: 14 amino acids. V lost 0 bases and J 9 bases, leaving 9 bases between the germline ends. CDR1 is LNHNV and CDR2 is YYDKDF in the germline V gene (reference sequence). The CDR3 protein is CATSRDVSSSPLHF. In DNA form, the CDR3 reads TGTGCCACCAGCAGAGATGTATCCTCTTCACCCCTCCACTTT.

The chain carries TRBV2 and TRBJ1-1; 8 bases map to TRBD1. Trimming took 6 bases from V and 3 from J; bases not matched to a gene: 3. Germline V gene lookup returns CDR1 SNHLY and CDR2 FYNNEI. CDR3 length: 13 residues. In DNA form, the CDR3 reads TGTGCCAGCAGAGCGGACAGGGACACTGAAGCTTTCTTT. It encodes CASRADRDTEAFF. The whole variable domain, remainder taken from reference TRBV2 and TRBJ1-1, is EPEVTQTPSHQVTQMGQEVILRCVPISNHLYFYWYRQILGQKVEFLVSFYNNEISEKSEIFDDQFSVERPDGSNFTLKIRSTKLEDSAMYFCASRADRDTEAFFGQGTRLTVV.

The chain combines TRBV18 with TRBJ1-2, with 9 bases matching TRBD1. The V and J ends lost 3 bases and 7 bases, in that order; junction bases with no gene match: 12. The CDR3 extends over 16 amino acids. Germline loops: CDR1 KGHSH, CDR2 LQKENI. CDR3 sequence (DNA): TGTGCCAGCTCACCGAGTAACCCCGGGACAGGGTTTGGCTACACCTTC. Amino acids: CASSPSNPGTGFGYTF.

V usage is TRBV6-1 and J usage is TRBJ1-5, with 9 bases lining up with TRBD1. V trimming: 2 bases; J trimming: 1 base; junction bases outside the gene matches: 12. CDR3 length: 19 residues. In germline, CDR1 is MNHNS, CDR2 SASEGT. The CDR3 DNA is TGTGCCAGCAGTGAAATGGGGACAGGGAGGGTTGAGAGCAATCAGCCCCAGCATTTT. The encoded protein is CASSEMGTGRVESNQPQHF.

The V call is TRBV19, the J call TRBJ2-7, with TRBD1 identical over 8 bases. Germline trimming cut 5 bases from V and 3 bases from J; bases unmatched to any gene: 9. The CDR3 length is 15 residues. Germline V lookup: CDR1 LNHDA, CDR2 SQIVND (reference sequence). The CDR3 reads CASSPAGQDHYEQYF. In DNA form, the CDR3 reads TGTGCCAGTAGTCCGGCGGGACAGGACCACTACGAGCAGTACTTC. The variable domain in full, completed from reference TRBV19 and TRBJ2-7, reads DGGITQSPKYLFRKEGQNVTLSCEQNLNHDAMYWYRQDPGQGLRLIYYSQIVNDFQKGDIAEGYSVSREKKESFPLTVTSAQKNPTAFYLCASSPAGQDHYEQYFGPGTRLTVT.